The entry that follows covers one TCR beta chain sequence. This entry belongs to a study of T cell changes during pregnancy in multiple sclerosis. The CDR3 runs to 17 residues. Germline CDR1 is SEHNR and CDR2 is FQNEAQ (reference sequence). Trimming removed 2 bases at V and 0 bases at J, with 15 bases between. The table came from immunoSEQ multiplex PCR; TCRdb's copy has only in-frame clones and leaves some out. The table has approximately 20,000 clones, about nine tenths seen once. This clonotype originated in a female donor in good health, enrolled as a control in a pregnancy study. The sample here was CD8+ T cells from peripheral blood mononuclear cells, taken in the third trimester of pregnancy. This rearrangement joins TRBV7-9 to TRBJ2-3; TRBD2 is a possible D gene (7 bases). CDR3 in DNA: TGTGCCAGCAGCTTAAAGTCGGGGGGCTACAGCACAGATACGCAGTATTTT. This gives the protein CASSLKSGGYSTDTQYF.